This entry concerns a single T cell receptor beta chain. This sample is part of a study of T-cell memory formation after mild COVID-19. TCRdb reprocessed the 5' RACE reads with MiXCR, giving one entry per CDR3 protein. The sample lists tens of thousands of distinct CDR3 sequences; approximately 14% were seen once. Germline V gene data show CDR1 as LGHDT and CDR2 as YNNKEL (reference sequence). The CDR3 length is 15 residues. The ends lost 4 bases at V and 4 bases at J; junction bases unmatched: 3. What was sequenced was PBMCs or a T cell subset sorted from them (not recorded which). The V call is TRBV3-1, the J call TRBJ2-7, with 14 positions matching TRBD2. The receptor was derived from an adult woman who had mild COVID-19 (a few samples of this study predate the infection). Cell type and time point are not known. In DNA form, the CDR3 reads TGTGCCAGCAGCCGGGGACTAGCGGGAGAGTACGAGCAGTACTTC. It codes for CASSRGLAGEYEQYF.